The source of this TCR beta chain is a study of molecular identifiers for immune sequencing clone quantification. Regarding the study as a whole: Clones carrying above 20 RNA copies accounted for over 99% of effector molecules, under 1% in naive cells.

Naive CD8 T cells were FACS-sorted by CD8+CD4-CCR7+CD45RA+ markers. MiXCR was run by TCRdb on the PCR reads, yielding one entry per CDR3 protein. The table lists about 320,000 distinct CDR3 sequences, 20% to 25% of them singletons, with over 0.7% in the top ten. Note on this clonotype: Antigen specificity is unknown.

Germline V gives CDR1 DFQATT, CDR2 SNEGSKA (reference sequence). This CDR3 region has 17 residues. V gave up 0 bases and J gave up 0 bases; unmatched junction bases: 5. The sample taken for sequencing was naive CD8+ T cells from blood, with Jurkat cell RNA spiked in. As for subset: FACS-sorted CD8+CD4-CCR7+CD45RA+ naive T cells. This receptor was taken from a human donor in good health. Some libraries in this study had Jurkat cell RNA spiked in. The rearrangement uses TRBV20-1 and TRBJ1-5; TRBD1 matches 10 bases. The CDR3 DNA is TGCAGTGCTAGAGATGGACAGGGGGTTTATAGCAATCAGCCCCAGCATTTT. Protein sequence: CSARDGQGVYSNQPQHF.